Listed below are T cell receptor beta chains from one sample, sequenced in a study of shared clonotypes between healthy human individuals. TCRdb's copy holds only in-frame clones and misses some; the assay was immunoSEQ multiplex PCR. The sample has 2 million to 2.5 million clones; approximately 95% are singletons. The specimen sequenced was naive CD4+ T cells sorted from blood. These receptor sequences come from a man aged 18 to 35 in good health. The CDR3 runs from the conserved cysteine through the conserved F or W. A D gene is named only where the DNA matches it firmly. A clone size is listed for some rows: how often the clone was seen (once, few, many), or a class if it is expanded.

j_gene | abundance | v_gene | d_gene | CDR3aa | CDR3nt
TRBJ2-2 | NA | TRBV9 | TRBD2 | CASSGGTSGNTGELFF | TGTGCCAGCAGCGGCGGGACTAGCGGGAACACCGGGGAGCTGTTTTTT
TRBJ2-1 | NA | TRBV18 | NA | CASSPTSTGTSYNEQFF | TGTGCCAGCTCACCTACATCCACAGGTACAAGTTACAATGAGCAGTTCTTC
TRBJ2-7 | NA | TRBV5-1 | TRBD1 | CASSRTGYDEQYF | TGCGCCAGCAGCCGGACAGGGTACGACGAGCAGTACTTC
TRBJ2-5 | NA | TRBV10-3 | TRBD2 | CAISELPSGSPLETQYF | TGTGCCATCAGTGAGTTGCCTAGCGGGAGTCCGTTAGAGACCCAGTACTTC
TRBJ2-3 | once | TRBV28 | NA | CASSTPRGSTDTQYF | TGTGCCAGCAGTACACCCAGGGGCAGCACAGATACGCAGTATTTT
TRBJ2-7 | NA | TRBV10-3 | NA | CAISGQDTQTEQYF | TGTGCCATCAGTGGACAGGACACACAAACCGAGCAGTACTTC
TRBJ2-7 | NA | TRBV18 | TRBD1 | CASSPRTGLRHEQYF | TGTGCCAGCTCACCGAGGACAGGGTTAAGACACGAGCAGTACTTC
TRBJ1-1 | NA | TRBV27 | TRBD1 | CASSLGDRMNTEAFF | TGTGCCAGCAGTTTAGGGGACAGAATGAACACTGAAGCTTTCTTT
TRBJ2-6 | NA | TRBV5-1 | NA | CASSDTSGANVLTF | TGCGCCAGCAGCGACACCTCTGGGGCCAACGTCCTGACTTTC
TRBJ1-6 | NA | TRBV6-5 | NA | CASSYSGQNSPLHF | TGTGCCAGCAGTTACTCGGGGCAAAATTCACCCCTCCACTTT
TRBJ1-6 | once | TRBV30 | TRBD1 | CAWSGLRGNSPLHF | TGTGCCTGGAGTGGTCTCAGGGGGAATTCACCCCTCCACTTT
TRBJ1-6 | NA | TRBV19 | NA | CASSVGPRGSPLHF | TGTGCCAGTAGTGTCGGGCCCCGGGGGTCACCCCTCCACTTT
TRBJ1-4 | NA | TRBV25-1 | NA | CASSLFGEKLFF | TGTGCCAGCAGTCTGTTCGGTGAAAAACTGTTTTTT
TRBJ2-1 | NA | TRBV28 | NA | CASSPLAGFFDEQFF | TGTGCCAGCAGCCCCCTGGCGGGGTTCTTCGATGAGCAGTTCTTC
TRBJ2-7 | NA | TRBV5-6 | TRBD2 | CASSLRTSGGAYEQYF | TGTGCCAGCAGCCTCCGGACTAGCGGAGGGGCCTACGAGCAGTACTTC
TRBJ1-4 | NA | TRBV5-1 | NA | CASSLQSSGEKLFF | TGCGCCAGCAGCTTACAGTCCTCCGGGGAAAAACTGTTTTTT
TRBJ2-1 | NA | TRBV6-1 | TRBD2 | CASSGFPGLGEQFF | TGTGCCAGCAGTGGGTTCCCGGGACTAGGGGAGCAGTTCTTC
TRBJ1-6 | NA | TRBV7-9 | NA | CASSQGANSPLHF | TGTGCCAGCAGCCAAGGGGCAAATTCACCCCTCCACTTT
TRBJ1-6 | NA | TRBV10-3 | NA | CAISETPTPLHF | TGTGCCATCAGTGAGACCCCTACACCCCTCCACTTT
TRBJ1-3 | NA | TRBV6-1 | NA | CASSAGVFGNTIYF | TGTGCCAGCAGTGCGGGGGTGTTTGGAAACACCATATATTTT
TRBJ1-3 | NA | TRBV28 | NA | CASSPSGHSGNTIYF | TGTGCCAGCAGTCCCTCGGGACACTCTGGAAACACCATATATTTT
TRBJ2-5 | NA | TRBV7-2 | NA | CASSSAGLLQETQYF | TGTGCCAGCAGCTCGGCAGGGCTGTTACAAGAGACCCAGTACTTC
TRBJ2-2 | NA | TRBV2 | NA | CASSVRGAGELFF | TGTGCCAGCAGTGTCAGGGGGGCCGGGGAGCTGTTTTTT
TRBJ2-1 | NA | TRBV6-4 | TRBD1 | CASSDGTVSYNEQFF | TGTGCCAGCAGTGACGGGACAGTTTCCTACAATGAGCAGTTCTTC
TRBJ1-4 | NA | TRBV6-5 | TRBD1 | CASSYGDRGQKLFF | TGTGCCAGCAGTTATGGGGACAGGGGGCAAAAACTGTTTTTT
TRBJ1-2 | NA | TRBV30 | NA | CAWSVVASYGYTF | TGTGCCTGGAGTGTAGTTGCCAGCTATGGCTACACCTTC
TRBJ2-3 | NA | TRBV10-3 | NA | CAISENRGPDTQYF | TGTGCCATCAGTGAGAACCGGGGACCAGATACGCAGTATTTT
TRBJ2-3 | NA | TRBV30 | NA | CAWSEGTDTQYF | TGTGCCTGGAGTGAAGGCACAGATACGCAGTATTTT
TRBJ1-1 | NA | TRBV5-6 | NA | CASSLGGNTEAFF | TGTGCCAGCAGCTTAGGTGGGAACACTGAAGCTTTCTTT
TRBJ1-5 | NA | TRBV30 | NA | CAWSVQGFQPQHF | TGTGCCTGGAGTGTCCAGGGCTTTCAGCCCCAGCATTTT
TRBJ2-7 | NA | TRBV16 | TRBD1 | CASSQSSQGGSYEQYF | TGTGCCAGCAGCCAATCATCACAGGGGGGATCCTACGAGCAGTACTTC
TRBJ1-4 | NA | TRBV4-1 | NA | CASSPLGPGANEKLFF | TGCGCCAGCAGCCCTCTGGGCCCAGGGGCGAATGAAAAACTGTTTTTT
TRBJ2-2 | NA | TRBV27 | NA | CASSLWGLGTGELFF | TGTGCCAGCTCCCTTTGGGGGCTGGGCACCGGGGAGCTGTTTTTT
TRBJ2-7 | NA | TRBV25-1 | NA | CASREVYEQYF | TGTGCCAGCAGGGAAGTCTACGAGCAGTACTTC
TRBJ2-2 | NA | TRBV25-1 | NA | CASSWAGLGAGELFF | TGTGCCAGCAGTTGGGCGGGTTTGGGCGCCGGGGAGCTGTTTTTT
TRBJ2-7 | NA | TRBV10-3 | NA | CAISEGGTVGEQYF | TGTGCCATCAGTGAGGGGGGGACAGTGGGCGAGCAGTACTTC
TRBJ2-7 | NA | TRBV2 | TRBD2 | CASSEGGTTHSYEQYF | TGTGCCAGCAGTGAAGGCGGGACTACTCACTCCTACGAGCAGTACTTC
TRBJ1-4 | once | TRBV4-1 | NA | CASSQVSGQSAVKLFF | TGCGCCAGCAGCCAAGTGTCTGGGCAGTCCGCGGTAAAACTGTTTTTT
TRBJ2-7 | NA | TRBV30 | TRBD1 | CAWRVTGGTYEQYF | TGTGCCTGGAGGGTTACAGGGGGGACCTACGAGCAGTACTTC
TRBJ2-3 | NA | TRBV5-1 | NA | CASSLPGTDTQYF | TGCGCCAGCAGCTTACCTGGCACAGATACGCAGTATTTT
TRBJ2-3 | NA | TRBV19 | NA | CASSARVAADTQYF | TGTGCCAGTAGTGCCCGCGTGGCCGCAGATACGCAGTATTTT
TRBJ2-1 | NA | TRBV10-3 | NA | CAISGGRSTNEQFF | TGTGCCATCAGTGGGGGACGGTCCACCAATGAGCAGTTCTTC
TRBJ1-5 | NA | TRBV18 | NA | CASSPGRNQPQHF | TGTGCCAGCTCACCAGGGCGAAATCAGCCCCAGCATTTT
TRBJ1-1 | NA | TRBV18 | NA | CASSLTSPNTEAFF | TGTGCCAGCTCGCTGACGTCCCCGAACACTGAAGCTTTCTTT
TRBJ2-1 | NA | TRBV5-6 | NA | CASSLETEQFF | TGTGCCAGCAGCTTGGAAACTGAGCAGTTCTTC
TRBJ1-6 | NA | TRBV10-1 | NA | CASRGGISPLHF | TGCGCCAGCAGGGGGGGGATTTCACCCCTCCACTTT
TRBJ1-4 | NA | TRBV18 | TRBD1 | CASSPPTGDREKLFF | TGTGCCAGCTCACCTCCGACAGGGGATCGGGAAAAACTGTTTTTT
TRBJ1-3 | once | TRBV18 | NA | CASSTSVSGNTIYF | TGTGCCAGCTCTACCTCAGTCTCTGGAAACACCATATATTTT
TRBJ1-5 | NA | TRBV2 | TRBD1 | CASSITGTGISNQPQHF | TGTGCCAGCAGTATTACCGGGACAGGGATTAGCAATCAGCCCCAGCATTTT
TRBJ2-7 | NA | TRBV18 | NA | CASSPPRSHEQYF | TGTGCCAGCTCACCACCGCGTAGCCACGAGCAGTACTTC
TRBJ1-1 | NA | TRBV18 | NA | CASLELGMATEAFF | TGTGCCAGCTTAGAATTGGGGATGGCCACTGAAGCTTTCTTT
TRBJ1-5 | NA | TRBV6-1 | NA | CASSEQGMSNQPQHF | TGTGCCAGCAGTGAACAGGGAATGAGCAATCAGCCCCAGCATTTT
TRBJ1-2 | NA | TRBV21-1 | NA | CASSNRDGDYGYTF | TGTGCCAGCAGCAACCGGGACGGAGACTATGGCTACACCTTC
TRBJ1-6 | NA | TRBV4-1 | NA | CASSQDRGGSYSPLHF | TGCGCCAGCAGCCAAGACCGAGGGGGTTCTTATTCACCCCTCCACTTT
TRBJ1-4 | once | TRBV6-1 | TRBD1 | CASSVTTGLGEKLFF | TGTGCCAGCAGTGTCACGACAGGGCTAGGGGAAAAACTGTTTTTT